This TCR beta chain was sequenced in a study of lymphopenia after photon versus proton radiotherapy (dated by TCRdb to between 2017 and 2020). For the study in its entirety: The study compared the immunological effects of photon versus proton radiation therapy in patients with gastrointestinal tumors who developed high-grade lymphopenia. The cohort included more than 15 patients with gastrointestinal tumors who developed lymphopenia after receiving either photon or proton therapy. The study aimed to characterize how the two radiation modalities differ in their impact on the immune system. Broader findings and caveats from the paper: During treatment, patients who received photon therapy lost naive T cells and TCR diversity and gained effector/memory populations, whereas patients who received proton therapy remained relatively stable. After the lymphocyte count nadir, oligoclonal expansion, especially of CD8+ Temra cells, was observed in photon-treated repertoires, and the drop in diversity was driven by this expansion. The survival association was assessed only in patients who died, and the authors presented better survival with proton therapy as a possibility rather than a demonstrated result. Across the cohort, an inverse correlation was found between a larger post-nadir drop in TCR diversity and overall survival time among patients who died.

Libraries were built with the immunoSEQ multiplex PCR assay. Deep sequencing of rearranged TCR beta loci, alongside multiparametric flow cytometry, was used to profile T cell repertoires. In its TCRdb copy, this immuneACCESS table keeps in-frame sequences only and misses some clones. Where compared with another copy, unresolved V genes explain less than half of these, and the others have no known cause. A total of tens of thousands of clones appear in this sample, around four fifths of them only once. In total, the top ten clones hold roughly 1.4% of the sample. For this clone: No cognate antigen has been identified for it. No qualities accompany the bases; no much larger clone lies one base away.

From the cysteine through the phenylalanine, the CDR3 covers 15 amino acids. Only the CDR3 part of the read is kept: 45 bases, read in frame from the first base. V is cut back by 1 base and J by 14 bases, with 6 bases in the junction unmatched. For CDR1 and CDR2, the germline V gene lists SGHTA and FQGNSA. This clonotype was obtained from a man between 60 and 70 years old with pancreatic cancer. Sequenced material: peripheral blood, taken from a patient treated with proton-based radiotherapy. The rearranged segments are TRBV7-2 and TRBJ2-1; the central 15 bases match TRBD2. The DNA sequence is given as TGTGCCAGCAGCTTAGTAGGACTAGCGGGAGGGCCGAAGTTCTTC. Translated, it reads CASSLVGLAGGPKFF.